This T cell receptor (beta chain) was captured in a study of cytomegalovirus exposure and HLA in healthy donors. Study outcomes and limitations: Upon later analysis, HLA-associated TCR beta chains proved more clonally expanded than other, equally common chains. Later findings reportedly placed an Asian-associated ancestry cluster below the roughly 690-donor mean for N-insertions. For presence/absence analyses, sequencing depth was assumed to be roughly uniform across donors.

The study ran its PCR with 60 Vbeta and 13 Jbeta primers. Method: immunoSEQ multiplex PCR; TCRdb's copy keeps in-frame clones and lacks some. The sample contains fewer than 70,000 clones, approximately 70% of which appear only once. The V and J ends lost 4 bases and 0 bases respectively, with 16 bases between them. Germline V lookup: CDR1 SGHNT, CDR2 YYREEE (reference sequence). The CDR3 extends over 16 amino acids. Worth noting for this clone: The target antigen is unknown.

This sequence was found in a male donor in good health and CMV-seropositive. The chain couples TRBV5-4 to TRBJ1-1, with D possibly TRBD1 on 5 matching bases. The sample comprised PBMCs. CDR3 DNA: TGTGCCAGCAGCGGGCAGGGAAGTAACATGAACACTGAAGCTTTCTTT. Its translation: CASSGQGSNMNTEAFF.